Shown below are 20 T cell receptor beta chains from a single sample sequenced in a study of blood T cells in healthy people across ages. Through a sample-barcoded 5' primer and a J-beta primer mix, a second PCR was run for 7 to 11 cycles. TCRdb passed the 5' RACE reads through MiXCR, listing each CDR3 protein once. This sample has around 1,900,000 distinct CDR3 sequences, with more than 35% found just once. Sequencing was carried out using blood. The receptor set was obtained from a human donor in good health.

The J gene is TRBJ2-4, the V gene TRBV5-8; D is perhaps TRBD2 (7 bases). The germline V and J ends were trimmed by 7 bases and 13 bases, with 21 bases remaining between them. Per germline, CDR1 SGHTS and CDR2 YDEGEE. The CDR3 length is 13 residues. This chain's CDR3 is CASGEGGSLEQYF. CDR3 in DNA: TGTGCCAGCGGGGAGGGGGGATCTTTGGAGCAGTACTTC. The whole variable domain, remainder taken from reference TRBV5-8 and TRBJ2-4, is EAGVTQSPTHLIKTRGQQATLRCSPISGHTSVYWYQQALGLGLQFLLWYDEGEERNRGNFPPRFSGRQFPNYSSELNVNALELEDSALYLCASGEGGSLEQYFGAGTRLSVL.

The gene calls are TRBV7-6 and TRBJ1-4, with D tentatively TRBD1 (5 bases). V dropped 5 bases and J dropped 4 bases, with 20 bases sitting between them. CDR3 length equals 17 residues. Per the germline V gene, CDR1 is SGHVS and CDR2 is FNYEAQ. CDR3 residues: CASSAGVVQGRNEKLFF. CDR3 coding DNA: TGTGCCAGCAGCGCCGGAGTCGTCCAGGGACGTAATGAAAAACTGTTTTTT.

The chain recombines TRBV9 with TRBJ2-1; 9 nucleotides line up with TRBD2. The CDR3 spans 16 residues. V lost 3 bases and J lost 4; bases outside the gene matches: 8. Per the germline V gene, CDR1 is SGDLS and CDR2 is YYNGEE. CDR3 loop: CASSAPRGGSYNEQFF. As DNA, the CDR3 is TGTGCCAGCAGCGCGCCGCGGGGGGGCTCTTACAATGAGCAGTTCTTC. Variable domain in full (rest from reference TRBV9 and TRBJ2-1): DSGVTQTPKHLITATGQRVTLRCSPRSGDLSVYWYQQSLDQGLQFLIQYYNGEERAKGNILERFSAQQFPDLHSELNLSSLELGDSALYFCASSAPRGGSYNEQFFGPGTRLTVL.

This clonotype came up a few times. The CDR3 loop is CASSLVDSNYGYTF. The CDR3 nucleotides read TGTGCCAGCAGCTTAGTTGACAGTAACTATGGCTACACCTTC. The V call is TRBV7-9, the J call TRBJ1-2; D is perhaps TRBD1 (5 bases). The ends were cut back, 1 base at V and 1 base at J, with 7 bases in the middle. The CDR3 covers 14 residues. In germline, CDR1 is SEHNR, CDR2 FQNEAQ (reference sequence).

This clonotype was detected a few times. The rearrangement uses TRBV7-8 and TRBJ2-5, with 11 bases aligning to TRBD2. After removal of 5 bases from V and 2 bases from J, the junction contained 7 bases not matched to a gene. CDR1 SGHVS and CDR2 FQNEAQ come from the germline V gene. CDR3 length: 16 amino acids. The chain's CDR3 is CASSLELAGAQETQYF. The CDR3 DNA follows: TGTGCCAGCAGCCTCGAACTAGCGGGGGCGCAAGAGACCCAGTACTTC.

This clonotype was recorded once. J is TRBJ1-5 and V is TRBV10-3, with 8 positions matching TRBD1. In germline, CDR1 is ENHRY, CDR2 SYGVKD. After removal of 2 bases from V and 5 bases from J, the junction contained 11 bases not matched to a gene. The CDR3 has 17 amino acids. The DNA of the CDR3 is TGTGCCATCAGTGAGCCATCAGGGGGCCCAATAGATCAGCCCCAGCATTTT. It is translated as CAISEPSGGPIDQPQHF.

The chain uses TRBV12-3 or TRBV12-4 and TRBJ2-7, with D possibly TRBD1 on 5 matching bases. The CDR3 has 16 amino acids. V was trimmed by 4 bases and J by 0 bases, leaving 16 bases between them. The CDR3 DNA reads TGTGCCAGCAGTTCCGAATCAGGGTTTAGCTCCTACGAGCAGTACTTC. Its protein product is CASSSESGFSSYEQYF.

A note on this clonotype: Here the CDR3 omits its conserved ending phenylalanine or tryptophan, so a read error is the likely source. The rearrangement joins TRBV14 to TRBJ1-6; D gene ambiguous. Trimming shortened V by 0 bases and J by 4 bases, and 7 bases separated the two germline ends. There are 15 residues in the CDR3. Germline V gene lookup returns CDR1 SGHDN and CDR2 FVKESK. This CDR3 reads CASSQEGKYNSPLHL. In DNA, the CDR3 is TGTGCCAGCAGCCAAGAGGGGAAATATAATTCACCCCTCCACTTG.

The chain's CDR3 is CASSRFLNQPQHF. In DNA, the CDR3 is TGTGCCAGCAGCCGCTTCCTTAATCAGCCCCAGCATTTT. The chain couples TRBV7-9 to TRBJ1-5; D call uncertain. This CDR3 has 13 residues. Trimming removed 5 bases from V and 4 bases from J, with 9 bases in between. CDR1 and CDR2 (germline): SEHNR, FQNEAQ (reference sequence).

This clonotype was found a few times. The chain combines TRBV10-3 with TRBJ2-5; D gene uncertain. V was clipped by 3 bases and J by 5 bases, with 7 bases between them. Germline V gene data show CDR1 as ENHRY and CDR2 as SYGVKD. The CDR3 length is 12 residues. Here the CDR3 reads CAISDLLETQYF. Written as DNA, the CDR3 is TGTGCCATCAGTGACCTACTGGAGACCCAGTACTTC.

This chain connects TRBV20-1 to TRBJ2-5; weak D call: TRBD2 (7 bases). Trimming shortened V by 5 bases and J by 5 bases, and 18 bases separated the two germline ends. The germline CDR1 and CDR2 sequences are DFQATT and SNEGSKA (reference sequence). The length of the CDR3 is 14 residues. The CDR3: CSAASGGLGETQYF. CDR3 sequence (DNA): TGCAGTGCTGCCTCCGGGGGGCTAGGGGAGACCCAGTACTTC.

Only a few counts were recorded for this clonotype. The chain combines TRBV12-5 with TRBJ2-1, with 8 bases matching TRBD1. Germline-derived CDR1 and CDR2 are LGHNT and FRNRAP. The CDR3 contains 14 residues. Trimming cost V 6 bases and J 7 bases; bases outside gene matches: 8. The CDR3 bases are TGTGCTAGTGGCCACGACAGGGGAGCAAATGAGCAGTTCTTC. This sequence encodes CASGHDRGANEQFF.

This rearrangement joins TRBV28 to TRBJ2-2; TRBD1 matches 7 bases. V gave up 1 base and J gave up 6 bases; unmatched junction bases: 8. This CDR3 is 16 amino acids long. Per the germline V gene, CDR1 is MDHEN and CDR2 is SYDVKM. The CDR3 spells CASSLFSTGSSGELFF. The CDR3 nucleotides read TGTGCCAGCAGTTTATTTTCGACAGGGTCCTCCGGGGAGCTGTTTTTT. Drawing the rest from reference TRBV28 and TRBJ2-2, the complete variable domain is DVKVTQSSRYLVKRTGEKVFLECVQDMDHENMFWYRQDPGLGLRLIYFSYDVKMKEKGDIPEGYSVSREKKERFSLILESASTNQTSMYLCASSLFSTGSSGELFFGEGSRLTVL.

DNA for the CDR3: TGCAGCGTTGGGACCTCGCGGGGAGTTTATGGCTACACCTTC. Translated: CSVGTSRGVYGYTF. This chain links TRBV29-1 with TRBJ1-2; D unclear. Germline CDR1 SQVTM, CDR2 ANQGSEA. V dropped 4 bases and J dropped 5 bases, with 17 bases sitting between them. CDR3 size: 14 residues.

This chain uses TRBV12-3 or TRBV12-4 with TRBJ1-5, with D perhaps matching TRBD1 (6 bases). The ends were cut back, 5 bases at V and 6 bases at J, with 14 bases in the middle. CDR3 length: 14 amino acids. The CDR3 region is CASSPNREGQPQHF. The CDR3 DNA follows: TGTGCCAGCAGTCCCAACAGGGAAGGTCAGCCCCAGCATTTT.

This clonotype has just a few counts. The junction does not match germline at one end; this may be a read error. J is TRBJ2-1 and V is TRBV20-1; no clear D. This CDR3 comprises 15 residues. Germline V CDR1 and CDR2: DFQATT, SNEGSKA (reference sequence). CDR3 in amino acids: CSAAGGISSYNGQFF. In nucleotides, the CDR3 is TGCAGTGCCGCTGGCGGCATTAGCTCCTACAATGGGCAGTTCTTC.

The chain joins TRBV7-8 to TRBJ1-3, with TRBD1 identical over 7 bases. The CDR3 consists of 18 residues. Germline-derived CDR1 and CDR2 are SGHVS and FQNEAQ. Losses at the gene ends were 2 bases for V and 0 bases for J; bases not matched to a gene: 10. The chain's CDR3 is CASSLLADRSSSGNTIYF. Here the CDR3 DNA reads TGTGCCAGCAGCTTATTGGCGGACAGGTCCTCCTCTGGAAACACCATATATTTT.

This clonotype showed up just a few times. The chain links TRBV27 to TRBJ2-7, with 8 bases matching TRBD2. The J segment lost 2 bases and the V segment lost 2 bases, leaving 5 bases of the junction unmatched. Germline CDR1 reads MNHEY; CDR2 reads SMNVEV (reference sequence). The CDR3 spans 15 residues. The DNA of the CDR3 is TGTGCCAGCAGTTTAGCGGGGGGACTACCCTACGAGCAGTACTTC. It specifies CASSLAGGLPYEQYF.

In its sample, this clonotype was seen a few times. The chain links TRBV5-1 to TRBJ2-3, with D uncertain. The CDR3 is made up of 16 amino acids. V lost 4 bases and J lost 2, with 17 bases in between. Germline V lookup: CDR1 SGHRS, CDR2 YFSETQ. The CDR3 DNA reads TGCGCCAGCAGCCACGTCTACGGCTACGACACAGATACGCAGTATTTT. Translation gives CASSHVYGYDTDTQYF. The full variable domain, its missing parts supplied by reference TRBV5-1 and TRBJ2-3, is KAGVTQTPRYLIKTRGQQVTLSCSPISGHRSVSWYQQTPGQGLQFLFEYFSETQRNKGNFPGRFSGRQFSNSRSEMNVSTLELGDSALYLCASSHVYGYDTDTQYFGPGTRLTVL.

This clonotype occurred a few times. The CDR3 DNA is TGTGCCAGCAGCCAAGATATAGGGGGCCGACAGCCCCAGCATTTT. It codes for CASSQDIGGRQPQHF. The rearrangement joins TRBV4-2 to TRBJ1-5; 7 bases fit TRBD1. The CDR3 runs to 15 residues. Germline CDR1 reads LGHNA; CDR2 reads YNFKEQ. V gave up 0 bases and J gave up 7 bases; unmatched junction bases: 6.